The 5 T cell receptor beta chains in this list originate from one sample, sequenced in a study of tissue T cells after allogeneic stem cell transplantation. Clones were sequenced by immunoSEQ multiplex PCR, and TCRdb holds only the in-frame ones, with some missing. Of 7,500 to 8,500 clones detected, roughly a third appear once; the ten largest clones hold 3% to 4%. The time point was: mouse harvest day 14 after allogeneic transplant. Each mouse received 10^7 T-cell-depleted marrow cells plus 10^6 splenic CD5+ T cells by tail vein. Sequencing input: skin. Receptor source: a female BALB/c mouse given C57BL/6 T cells with graft-versus-host disease after an allogeneic hematopoietic cell transplant.

This clone is medium-sized. Genes and germline come from the mouse. The read terminates 1 residue before the CDR3 end, so the remaining end is supplied by the germline J gene. The chain joins TRBV26 to TRBJ1-4; D gene unclear. Germline V gene lookup returns CDR1 KGHPV and CDR2 FQNQEV (reference sequence). V lost 4 bases, J lost 2 bases, and 8 bases lay in between. This CDR3 has 14 amino acids. The CDR3 reads CASSPTISNERLFF. CDR3 DNA (partial): TGTGCCAGCAGTCCGACAATATCCAACGAAAGATTATTT.

As for this clone: Genes and germline are mouse. The read terminates 1 residue before the CDR3 end, so the remaining end is supplied by the germline J gene. The rearrangement uses TRBV20 and TRBJ2-7; TRBD2 aligns across 9 bases. The length of the CDR3 is 13 residues. J was trimmed by 0 bases and V by 4 bases; bases with no gene match: 1. Per the germline V gene, CDR1 is GFQATS and CDR2 is STVNSAI. Partial CDR3 DNA: TGTGGTGCTACCTGGGGGGGCTCCTATGAACAGTAC. Encoded protein: CGATWGGSYEQY. The CDR3 as a whole reads CGATWGGSYEQYF.

Remarks on this clone: Gene and germline names: mouse. The sequenced fragment ends 1 residue before the CDR3 boundary, so the rest is inferred from the germline J gene. The chain recombines TRBV3 with TRBJ2-7, with 12 bases matching TRBD2. Germline V lookup: CDR1 SNHLY, CDR2 FYNGKV (reference sequence). The length of the CDR3 is 15 residues. The J segment lost 4 bases and the V segment lost 5 bases, leaving 6 bases of the junction unmatched. The CDR3 here is CASSHSGTGGYEQYF. CDR3 DNA, as far as it was read: TGTGCCAGCAGCCACTCCGGGACTGGGGGGTATGAACAGTAC.

Within the sample, this clone is medium-sized. These gene names are mouse names. With the read ending 1 residue before the CDR3 end, the germline J gene is used to fill in that end. The sample contains more than one DNA sequence encoding this CDR3. This rearrangement joins TRBV26 to TRBJ1-1; D not certain. Germline CDR1 KGHPV, CDR2 FQNQEV (reference sequence). The length of the CDR3 is 13 residues. Trimming removed 6 bases at V and 1 base at J, with 9 bases between. CDR3 DNA (partial): TGTGCCAGCAGCCCGGGAGGAAACACAGAAGTCTTC. Protein: CASSPGGNTEVF. The full-length CDR3 reads as CASSPGGNTEVFF.

In regard to this clone: These gene names are mouse names. With the read ending 1 residue before the CDR3 end, the germline J gene is used to fill in that end. The chain carries TRBV16 and TRBJ2-7; D not certain. Germline CDR1 is SGHSA and CDR2 is FRNQAP. Trimming took 0 bases from V and 7 from J, leaving 4 bases between them. The CDR3 contains 11 residues. The CDR3 loop reads CASSLEREQYF. The CDR3 DNA, read in part, is TGTGCAAGCAGCTTAGAGAGAGAACAGTAC.